One sample yielded the 23 T cell receptor beta chains listed below, sequenced in a study of blood T cell repertoires in COVID-19. The method was immunoSEQ multiplex PCR; TCRdb's version includes in-frame clones alone and lacks a portion of them. The sample has around 150,000 clones, around 80% seen once. Sequenced: peripheral blood. All receptors come from a woman older than 75 with active or convalescent COVID-19.

The chain employs TRBV6-1 and TRBJ2-3; D perhaps matches TRBD2 (6 bases). This CDR3 contains 16 residues. CDR1 is MNHNS, CDR2 SASEGT, per germline. Deletions cut 1 base from V and 2 bases from J, with 13 bases between. CDR3 nucleotides: TGTGCCAGCAGTGAAGGGGGGGTTTGGCCCACAGATACGCAGTATTTT. The encoded protein is CASSEGGVWPTDTQYF.

This chain uses TRBV7-9 with TRBJ1-4, with D perhaps matching TRBD1 (5 bases). Germline V gene sequence: CDR1 SEHNR, CDR2 FQNEAQ (reference sequence). V lost 1 base, J lost 0 bases, and 9 bases lay in between. This CDR3 is 16 amino acids long. CDR3 region: CASSLEGLATNEKLFF. The CDR3 nucleotides are TGTGCCAGCAGCTTAGAGGGACTTGCAACTAATGAAAAACTGTTTTTT.

The V gene is TRBV9, the J gene TRBJ2-3; no firm D call. The length of the CDR3 is 15 residues. From germline, CDR1 is SGDLS and CDR2 YYNGEE. V gave up 3 bases and J gave up 2 bases, with 13 bases separating them. In nucleotides, the CDR3 is TGTGCCAGCAGCGCCACCCCGGGTAACACAGATACGCAGTATTTT. It yields the protein CASSATPGNTDTQYF.

This clone was seen only a few times. This rearrangement joins TRBV21-1 to TRBJ2-2; the table names TRBD1, a call not compared with the DNA. TRBV21-1 constitutes a pseudogene. The CDR3 has 16 residues. CDR3 region: CASSKLAGTNTGELFF. CDR3 bases: TGTGCCAGCAGCAAACTGGCAGGGACGAACACCGGGGAGCTGTTTTTT.

This chain uses TRBV6-5 with TRBJ1-6, with TRBD1 as a possible D gene (5 bases). The ends were cut back, 2 bases at V and 4 bases at J, with 9 bases in the middle. This CDR3 comprises 15 residues. CDR1 is MNHEY, CDR2 SVGAGI, per germline. CDR3 sequence: CASSYAGEYNSPLHF. In nucleotides, the CDR3 is TGTGCCAGCAGTTACGCGGGGGAGTATAATTCACCCCTCCACTTT.

The rearrangement links TRBV5-4 to TRBJ2-3; the match to TRBD2 covers 7 bases. The CDR3 loop spans 14 amino acids. The trim removed 4 bases at V and 3 bases at J, leaving 5 bases unmatched. In germline, CDR1 is SGHNT, CDR2 YYREEE (reference sequence). CDR3 bases: TGTGCCAGCAGCGGGGGGGGTGCGACAGATACGCAGTATTTT. Translating gives CASSGGGATDTQYF.

The chain carries TRBV12-3 or TRBV12-4 and TRBJ1-6; a weak D match, TRBD1 (5 bases). The CDR3 totals 13 residues. Trimming removed 4 bases from V and 10 bases from J, with 11 bases in between. Written as DNA, the CDR3 is TGTGCCAGCAGTTCGACAGTTACCTCACCCCTCCACTTT. As protein: CASSSTVTSPLHF.

V and J are TRBV25-1 and TRBJ1-2; 9 bases map to TRBD1. Germline V gene lookup returns CDR1 MGHDK and CDR2 SYGVNS. This CDR3 region has 13 residues. The J segment lost 3 bases and the V segment lost 9 bases, leaving 5 bases of the junction unmatched. The chain's CDR3 is CASWGTGHYGYTF. CDR3 DNA sequence: TGTGCCAGTTGGGGGACAGGGCACTATGGCTACACCTTC.

This rearrangement joins TRBV7-6 to TRBJ2-3, with 14 bases that match TRBD2. The V segment lost 4 bases and the J segment 3 bases; nucleotides outside the gene matches: 3. The CDR3 is 16 amino acids. Germline CDR1 SGHVS, CDR2 FNYEAQ. Written as DNA, the CDR3 is TGTGCCAGCAGCTCCGGACTAGCGGGGGGAACAGATACGCAGTATTTT. Translating it yields CASSSGLAGGTDTQYF.

The V gene is TRBV6-5, the J gene TRBJ1-1, with unresolved D. Germline V CDR1 and CDR2: MNHEY, SVGAGI. Between the trimmed V and J ends, which lost 5 bases and 0 bases, there was a span of 13 bases. This CDR3 is built from 15 residues. The CDR3 DNA reads as TGTGCCAGCAGTCCCCAGTTCGGGGTGAACACTGAAGCTTTCTTT. Its translation is CASSPQFGVNTEAFF.

The rearrangement joins TRBV11-3 to TRBJ2-5; 8 bases align to TRBD2. V was pared by 2 bases and J by 4 bases, with 6 bases of the junction left unmatched. The CDR3 totals 15 residues. The germline V gene encodes CDR1 SGHNT and CDR2 YENEEA. CDR3 amino acids: CASSLRGGPIETQYF. DNA of the CDR3: TGTGCCAGCAGCTTACGGGGGGGGCCGATAGAGACCCAGTACTTC.

This rearrangement joins TRBV10-3 to TRBJ2-5; 8 positions agree with TRBD1. The CDR3 has 15 amino acids. The V segment lost 5 bases and the J segment 5 bases; nucleotides outside the gene matches: 10. Germline loops: CDR1 ENHRY, CDR2 SYGVKD. The CDR3 here is CAISRLQGEGETQYF. The CDR3 DNA is TGTGCCATCAGTCGCCTACAGGGGGAAGGGGAGACCCAGTACTTC.

The chain carries TRBV15 and TRBJ2-7; D gene ambiguous. Trimming took off 0 bases at V and 4 bases at J, with 13 bases between the two ends. CDR3 length: 15 residues. The germline gives CDR1 LNHNV, CDR2 YYDKDF (reference sequence). The CDR3 nucleotides are TGTGCCACCAGCAGAGATATCTTCCAGGCATACGAGCAGTACTTC. Its protein product is CATSRDIFQAYEQYF.

This clone has just one count. The V and J genes are TRBV27 and TRBJ2-7; D remains ambiguous. Germline lookup yields CDR1 MNHEY and CDR2 SMNVEV (reference sequence). The length of the CDR3 is 13 residues. V gave up 5 bases and J gave up 0 bases, with 8 bases separating them. CDR3 in DNA: TGTGCCAGCAGTCCCACAGCCTCCTACGAGCAGTACTTC. This encodes CASSPTASYEQYF.

This rearrangement joins TRBV10-3 to TRBJ1-2; D is possibly TRBD1 (6 bases). The ends were cut back, 4 bases at V and 6 bases at J, with 21 bases in the middle. This CDR3 is built from 16 residues. Looked up from germline, CDR1 is ENHRY and CDR2 is SYGVKD. The CDR3: CAISVGDTRPGDGYTF. Here the CDR3 DNA reads TGTGCCATCAGTGTCGGGGACACCCGGCCGGGTGATGGCTACACCTTC.

The genes are TRBV2 and TRBJ1-1, with 8 bases lining up with TRBD1. This CDR3 comprises 15 residues. J gave up 7 bases and V 7 bases, and 14 bases lay outside the gene matches. Germline-derived CDR1 and CDR2 are SNHLY and FYNNEI. The CDR3, as DNA: TGTGCCAGCAAAGAGGAGGACAGGGCCACCCTTGAAGCTTTCTTT. Its translation: CASKEEDRATLEAFF.

The rearrangement uses TRBV27 and TRBJ1-4; tentatively, D is TRBD1 (5 bases). V lost 7 bases, J lost 4 bases, and 19 bases lay in between. This CDR3 region has 16 residues. In germline, CDR1 is MNHEY, CDR2 SMNVEV (reference sequence). CDR3 residues: CASTTQPGLVNEKLFF. The CDR3 DNA follows: TGTGCCAGCACCACTCAACCGGGACTGGTTAATGAAAAACTGTTTTTT. Supplemented by reference TRBV27 and TRBJ1-4, the full variable domain reads EAQVTQNPRYLITVTGKKLTVTCSQNMNHEYMSWYRQDPGLGLRQIYYSMNVEVTDKGDVPEGYKVSRKEKRNFPLILESPSPNQTSLYFCASTTQPGLVNEKLFFGSGTQLSVL.

The chain employs TRBV18 and TRBJ1-2, with D possibly TRBD1 on 5 matching bases. The V end was cut by 2 bases, the J end by 4 bases, with 8 bases between. The CDR3 spans 13 residues. Per germline, CDR1 KGHSH and CDR2 LQKENI. CDR3 in DNA: TGTGCCAGCTCACCAGACAGATTCTATGGCTACACCTTC. It specifies CASSPDRFYGYTF.

This clone was detected only a few times. The chain couples TRBV4-3 to TRBJ1-2; TRBD1 might be the D (5 bases). Per the germline V gene, CDR1 is LGHNA and CDR2 is YSLEER. The germline V and J ends were trimmed by 1 base and 4 bases, with 13 bases remaining between them. The CDR3 has 15 amino acids. The CDR3, as DNA: TGCGCCAGCAGCCAAGGGGGGGGACTGGGCTATGGCTACACCTTC. It is translated as CASSQGGGLGYGYTF.

This rearrangement joins TRBV15 to TRBJ1-4; 7 bases line up with TRBD1. V was pared by 0 bases and J by 8 bases, with 6 bases of the junction left unmatched. CDR1 LNHNV and CDR2 YYDKDF come from the germline V gene (reference sequence). The CDR3 length is 15 residues. The CDR3 sequence: CATSRDVTGWEKLFF. CDR3 in DNA: TGTGCCACCAGCAGAGACGTGACAGGGTGGGAAAAACTGTTTTTT.

There are a few counts of this clone. This chain joins TRBV7-8 and TRBJ2-5; 10 bases are shared with TRBD2. The CDR3 sequence is 17 residues long. Germline V gene lookup returns CDR1 SGHVS and CDR2 FQNEAQ. Losses at the gene ends were 5 bases for V and 4 bases for J; bases not matched to a gene: 13. The DNA for the CDR3 is TGTGCCAGCAGCCCATTGTGGGAAGCGGGGGGGCGAGAGACCCAGTACTTC. Protein product: CASSPLWEAGGRETQYF.

This chain connects TRBV3-1 (or the pseudogene TRBV3-2) to TRBJ2-2; tentative D call: TRBD2 (6 bases). The germline V and J ends were trimmed by 0 bases and 6 bases, with 11 bases remaining between them. The CDR3 is 15 amino acids. Germline CDR1 LGHDT, CDR2 YNNKEL (reference sequence). CDR3 region: CASSQEPGTPGELFF. CDR3 DNA: TGTGCCAGCAGCCAAGAACCCGGGACTCCCGGGGAGCTGTTTTTT.

The chain carries TRBV7-9 and TRBJ2-1; 10 bases agree with TRBD2. With V trimmed by 2 bases and J by 3 bases, 1 base remained unmatched. Germline CDR1 reads SEHNR; CDR2 reads FQNEAQ (reference sequence). This CDR3 is 15 amino acids long. CDR3 DNA sequence: TGTGCCAGCAGCTTACTAGCGGGGGTCTACAATGAGCAGTTCTTC. This codes for CASSLLAGVYNEQFF.